Reported below is one T cell receptor beta chain. CDR1 is SQVTM, CDR2 ANQGSEA, per germline. There are 15 residues in the CDR3. V gave up 0 bases and J gave up 5 bases, with 16 bases separating them. In the PCR, 60 Vbeta and 13 Jbeta primers were used. This table comes from immunoSEQ multiplex PCR, and its TCRdb copy is limited to in-frame clones, with some not included. This table has 150,000 or so clones, roughly 79% appearing once. The sample belongs to a study of cytomegalovirus exposure and HLA in healthy donors. The sequence was collected from a man between 35 and 55 years old in good health and CMV-seropositive. The V call is TRBV29-1, the J call TRBJ1-1, with D uncertain. Sequencing used PBMCs. CDR3 DNA sequence: TGCAGCGTTGAAGATCCCGACTCGGGAGGGACTGAAGCTTTCTTT. It yields the protein CSVEDPDSGGTEAFF.